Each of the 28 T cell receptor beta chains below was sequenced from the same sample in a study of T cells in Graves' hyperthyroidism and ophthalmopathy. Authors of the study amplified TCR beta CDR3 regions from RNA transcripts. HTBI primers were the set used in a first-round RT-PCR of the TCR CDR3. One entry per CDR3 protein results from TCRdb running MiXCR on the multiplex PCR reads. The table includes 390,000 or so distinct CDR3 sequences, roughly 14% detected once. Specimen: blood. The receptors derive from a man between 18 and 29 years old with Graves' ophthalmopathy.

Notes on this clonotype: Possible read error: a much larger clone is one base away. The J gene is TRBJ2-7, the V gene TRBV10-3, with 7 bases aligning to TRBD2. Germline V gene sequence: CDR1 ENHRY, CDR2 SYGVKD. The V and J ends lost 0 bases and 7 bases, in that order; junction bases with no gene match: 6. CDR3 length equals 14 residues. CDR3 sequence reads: CAISESGAGDEQYF. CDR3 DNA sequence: TGTGCCATCAGTGAGTCTGGGGCGGGGGATGAGCAGTACTTC.

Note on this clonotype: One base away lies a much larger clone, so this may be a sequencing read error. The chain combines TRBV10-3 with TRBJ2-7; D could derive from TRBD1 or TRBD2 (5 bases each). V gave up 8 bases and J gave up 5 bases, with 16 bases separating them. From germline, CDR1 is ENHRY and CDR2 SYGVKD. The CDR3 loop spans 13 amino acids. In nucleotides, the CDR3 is TGTGCCATCGGGACGGGCAATCAGAACGAGCAGTACTTC. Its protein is CAIGTGNQNEQYF.

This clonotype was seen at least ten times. CDR3 loop: CSARDFGRWNNEQFF. CDR3 in DNA: TGCAGTGCTAGAGATTTCGGGAGGTGGAACAATGAGCAGTTCTTC. The chain uses TRBV20-1 and TRBJ2-1; 7 positions agree with TRBD2. The CDR3 loop spans 15 amino acids. Germline CDR1 reads DFQATT; CDR2 reads SNEGSKA (reference sequence). V lost 0 bases and J lost 5; bases outside the gene matches: 7.

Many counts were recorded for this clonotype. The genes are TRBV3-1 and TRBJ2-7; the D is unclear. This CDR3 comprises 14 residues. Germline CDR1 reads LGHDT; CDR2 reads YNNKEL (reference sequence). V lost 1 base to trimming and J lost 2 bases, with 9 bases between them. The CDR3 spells CASSQGPVTYEQYF. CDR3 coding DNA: TGTGCCAGCAGCCAAGGGCCGGTGACCTACGAGCAGTACTTC.

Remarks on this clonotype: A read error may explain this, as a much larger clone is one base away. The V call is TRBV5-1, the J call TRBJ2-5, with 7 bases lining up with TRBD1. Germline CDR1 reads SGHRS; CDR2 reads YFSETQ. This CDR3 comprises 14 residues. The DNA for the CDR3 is TGCACCAGCAGCTTCCGACAGGGCCAAGAGACCCAGTACTTC. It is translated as CTSSFRQGQETQYF.

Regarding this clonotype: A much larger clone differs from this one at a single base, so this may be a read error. The CDR3 protein is CASSTTGRETQDF. In nucleotides, the CDR3 is TGTGCCAGTAGTACCACAGGGAGGGAGACCCAGGACTTC. This chain joins TRBV19 and TRBJ2-5, with D tentatively TRBD2 (7 bases). This CDR3 spans 13 amino acids. Germline-derived CDR1 and CDR2 are LNHDA and SQIVND (reference sequence). The full variable domain, completed using reference TRBV19 and TRBJ2-5, is DGGITQSPKYLFRKEGQNVTLSCEQNLNHDAMYWYRQDPGQGLRLIYYSQIVNDFQKGDIAEGYSVSREKKESFPLTVTSAQKNPTAFYLCASSTTGRETQDFGPGTRLLVL.

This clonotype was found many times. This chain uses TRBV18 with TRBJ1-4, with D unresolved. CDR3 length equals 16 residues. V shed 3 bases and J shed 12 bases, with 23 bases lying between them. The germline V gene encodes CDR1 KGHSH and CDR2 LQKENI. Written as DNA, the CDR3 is TGTGCCAGCTCACCCGGGCCGTCAATTGGCTCGGGAGAACTGTTTTTT. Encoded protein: CASSPGPSIGSGELFF.

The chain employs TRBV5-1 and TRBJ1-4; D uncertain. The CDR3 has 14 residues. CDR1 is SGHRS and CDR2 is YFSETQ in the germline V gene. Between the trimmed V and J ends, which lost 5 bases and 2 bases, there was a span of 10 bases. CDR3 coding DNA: TGCGCCAGCAGTTCTGTGGGGACTAATGAAAAACTGTTTTTT. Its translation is CASSSVGTNEKLFF.

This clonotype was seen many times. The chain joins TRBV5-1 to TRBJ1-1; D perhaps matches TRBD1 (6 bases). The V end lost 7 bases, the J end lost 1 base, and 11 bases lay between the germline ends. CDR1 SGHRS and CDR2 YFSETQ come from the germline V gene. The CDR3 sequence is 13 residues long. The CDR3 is CASSQGWNTEAFF. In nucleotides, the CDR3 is TGCGCCAGCTCCCAGGGGTGGAACACTGAAGCTTTCTTT.

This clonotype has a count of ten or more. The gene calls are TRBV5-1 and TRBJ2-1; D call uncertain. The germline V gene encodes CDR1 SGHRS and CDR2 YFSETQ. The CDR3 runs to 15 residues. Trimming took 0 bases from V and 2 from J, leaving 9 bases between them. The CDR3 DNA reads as TGCGCCAGCAGCTTGGGAGTAGGGCCCTACAATGAGCAGTTCTTC. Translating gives CASSLGVGPYNEQFF.

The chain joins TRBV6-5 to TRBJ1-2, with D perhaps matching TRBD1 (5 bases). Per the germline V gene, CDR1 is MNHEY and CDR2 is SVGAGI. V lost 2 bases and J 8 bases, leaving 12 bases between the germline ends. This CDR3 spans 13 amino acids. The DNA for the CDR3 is TGTGCCAGCAGTTACGAAGGGAACAGGGGCTACACCTTC. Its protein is CASSYEGNRGYTF.

The CDR3 spells CASSGPDASTYNEQFF. CDR3 in DNA: TGTGCCAGCAGCGGCCCGGACGCATCCACCTACAATGAGCAGTTCTTC. V gene TRBV9 combines with J gene TRBJ2-1; D ambiguous. Germline loops: CDR1 SGDLS, CDR2 YYNGEE. The V and J ends lost 3 bases and 2 bases respectively, with 15 bases between them. This CDR3 has 16 amino acids.

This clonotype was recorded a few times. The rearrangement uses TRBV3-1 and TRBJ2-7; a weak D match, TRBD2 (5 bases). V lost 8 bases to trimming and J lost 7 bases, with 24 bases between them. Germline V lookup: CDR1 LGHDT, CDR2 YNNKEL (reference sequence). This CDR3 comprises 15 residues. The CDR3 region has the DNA TGTGCCAGCCACTCTACCGGGGTGGGCTTCGGAGAGCAGTACTTC. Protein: CASHSTGVGFGEQYF.

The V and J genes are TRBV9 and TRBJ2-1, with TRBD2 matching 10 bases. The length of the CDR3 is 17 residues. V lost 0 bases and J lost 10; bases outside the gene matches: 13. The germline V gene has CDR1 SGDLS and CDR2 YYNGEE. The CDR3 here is CASSVGISGGAWGEQFF. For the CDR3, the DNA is TGTGCCAGCAGCGTAGGGATAAGCGGGGGGGCCTGGGGGGAGCAGTTCTTC.

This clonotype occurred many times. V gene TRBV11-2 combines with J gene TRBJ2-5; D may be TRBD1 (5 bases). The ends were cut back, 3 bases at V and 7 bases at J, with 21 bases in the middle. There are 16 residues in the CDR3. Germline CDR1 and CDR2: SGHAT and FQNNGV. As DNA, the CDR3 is TGTGCCAGCAGCTTGGGAACCTCTTCAGGGCTTGGGACCCAGTACTTC. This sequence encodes CASSLGTSSGLGTQYF. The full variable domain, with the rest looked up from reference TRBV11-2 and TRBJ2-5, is EAGVAQSPRYKIIEKRQSVAFWCNPISGHATLYWYQQILGQGPKLLIQFQNNGVVDDSQLPKDRFSAERLKGVDSTLKIQPAKLEDSAVYLCASSLGTSSGLGTQYFGPGTRLLVL.

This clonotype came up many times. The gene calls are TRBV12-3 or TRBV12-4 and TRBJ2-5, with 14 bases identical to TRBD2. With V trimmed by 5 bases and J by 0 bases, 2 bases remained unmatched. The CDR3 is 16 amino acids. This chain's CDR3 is CASSGTSGGYQETQYF. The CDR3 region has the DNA TGTGCCAGCAGTGGGACTAGCGGGGGTTACCAAGAGACCCAGTACTTC.

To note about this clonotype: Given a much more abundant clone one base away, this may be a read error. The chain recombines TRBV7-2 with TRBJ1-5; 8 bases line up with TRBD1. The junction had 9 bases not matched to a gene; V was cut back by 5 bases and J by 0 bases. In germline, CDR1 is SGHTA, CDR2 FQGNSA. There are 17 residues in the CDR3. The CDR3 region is CASSLEDREPSNQPQHF. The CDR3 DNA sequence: TGTGCCAGCAGCCTAGAGGACAGGGAGCCTAGCAATCAGCCCCAGCATTTT.

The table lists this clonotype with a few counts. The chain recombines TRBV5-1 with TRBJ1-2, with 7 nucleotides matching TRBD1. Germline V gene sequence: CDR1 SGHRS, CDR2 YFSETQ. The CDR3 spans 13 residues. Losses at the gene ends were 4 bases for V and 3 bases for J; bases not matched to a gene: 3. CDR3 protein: CASSGDSYYGYTF. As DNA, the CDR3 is TGCGCCAGCAGCGGGGACAGCTACTATGGCTACACCTTC.

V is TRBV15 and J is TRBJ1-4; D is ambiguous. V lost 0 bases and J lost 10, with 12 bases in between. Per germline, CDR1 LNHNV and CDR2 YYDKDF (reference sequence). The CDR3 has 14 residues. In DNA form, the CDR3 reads TGTGCCACCAGCAGAGAGGCAGCGACGGGAAAACTGTTTTTT. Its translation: CATSREAATGKLFF.

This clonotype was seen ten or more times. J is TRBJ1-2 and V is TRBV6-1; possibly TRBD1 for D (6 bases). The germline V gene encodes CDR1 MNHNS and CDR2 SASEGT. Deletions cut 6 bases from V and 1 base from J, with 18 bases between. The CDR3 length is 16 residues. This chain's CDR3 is CASRGDLTGVNYGYTF. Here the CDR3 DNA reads TGTGCCAGCAGGGGAGATCTGACAGGAGTTAACTATGGCTACACCTTC.

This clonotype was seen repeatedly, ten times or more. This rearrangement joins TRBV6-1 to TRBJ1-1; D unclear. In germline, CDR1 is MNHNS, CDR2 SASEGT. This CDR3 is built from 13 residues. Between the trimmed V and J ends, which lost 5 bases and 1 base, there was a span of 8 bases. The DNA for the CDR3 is TGTGCCAGCAGTAGATGGGGGAACACTGAAGCTTTCTTT. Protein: CASSRWGNTEAFF.

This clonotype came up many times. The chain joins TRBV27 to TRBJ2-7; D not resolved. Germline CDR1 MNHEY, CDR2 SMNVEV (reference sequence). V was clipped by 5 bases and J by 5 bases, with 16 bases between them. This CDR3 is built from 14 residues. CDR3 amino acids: CASSTDYRVNEQYF. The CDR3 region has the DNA TGTGCCAGCAGTACCGATTACCGGGTCAACGAGCAGTACTTC.

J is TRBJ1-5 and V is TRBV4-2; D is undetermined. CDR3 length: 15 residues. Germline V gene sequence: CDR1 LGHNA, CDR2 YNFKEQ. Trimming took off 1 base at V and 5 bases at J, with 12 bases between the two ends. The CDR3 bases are TGTGCCAGCAGCCAAGGGACTGCTGGGCATCAGCCCCAGCATTTT. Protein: CASSQGTAGHQPQHF.

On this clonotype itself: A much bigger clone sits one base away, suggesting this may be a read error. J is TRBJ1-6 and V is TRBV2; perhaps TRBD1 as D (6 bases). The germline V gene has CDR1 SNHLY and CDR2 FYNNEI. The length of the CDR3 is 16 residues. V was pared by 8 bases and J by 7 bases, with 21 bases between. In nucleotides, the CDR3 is TGTGCCAGCGGTAGTTTGGGACAAGTCTTGAATTCACCCCTCCACTTT. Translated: CASGSLGQVLNSPLHF.

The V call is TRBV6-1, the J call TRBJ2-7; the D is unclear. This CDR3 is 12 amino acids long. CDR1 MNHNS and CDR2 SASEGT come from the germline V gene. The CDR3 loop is CAVASYSYEQYF. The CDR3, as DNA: TGTGCGGTCGCTAGTTACTCCTACGAGCAGTACTTC.

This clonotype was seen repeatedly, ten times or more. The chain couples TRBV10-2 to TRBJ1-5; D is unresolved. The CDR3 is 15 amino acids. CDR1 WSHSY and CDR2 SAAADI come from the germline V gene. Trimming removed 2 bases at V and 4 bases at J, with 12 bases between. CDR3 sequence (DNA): TGCGCCAGCAGTGAGGGCGGACGGTCTAATCAGCCCCAGCATTTT. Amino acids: CASSEGGRSNQPQHF.

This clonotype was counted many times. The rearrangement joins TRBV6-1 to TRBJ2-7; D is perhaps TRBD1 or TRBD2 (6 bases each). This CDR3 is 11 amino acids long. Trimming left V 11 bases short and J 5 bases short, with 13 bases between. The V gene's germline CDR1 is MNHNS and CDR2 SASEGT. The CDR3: CAAGGLNEQYF. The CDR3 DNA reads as TGTGCCGCTGGGGGGCTTAACGAGCAGTACTTC.

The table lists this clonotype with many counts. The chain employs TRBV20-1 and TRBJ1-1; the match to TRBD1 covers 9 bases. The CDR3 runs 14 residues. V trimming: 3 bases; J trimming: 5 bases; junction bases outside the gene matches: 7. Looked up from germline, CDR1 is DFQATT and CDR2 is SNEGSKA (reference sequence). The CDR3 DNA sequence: TGCAGTGCTAGGCAGGACAGGGGAGTAACTGAAGCTTTCTTT. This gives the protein CSARQDRGVTEAFF.